The clone carrying this T cell receptor (beta chain) showed up just a few times. MiXCR was run by TCRdb on the RT-PCR reads, yielding one entry per CDR3 protein. The profile shows hundreds of thousands of distinct CDR3 sequences, over 12% of them singletons. Germline CDR1 reads LGHNA; CDR2 reads YNFKEQ. V lost 1 base to trimming and J lost 8 bases; unmatched junction nucleotides: 5. There are 17 residues in the CDR3. The V and J genes are TRBV4-2 and TRBJ2-2, with 15 positions matching TRBD2. Sequenced sample: memory CD4+ T cells from blood. This clonotype was sampled from a female donor in good health, serving as a healthy control. The CDR3 loop is CASSQVGTSGRRGELFF. The CDR3 DNA reads TGTGCCAGCAGCCAAGTCGGGACTAGCGGGAGGCGGGGGGAGCTGTTTTTT.